Presented here are 17 T cell receptor beta chains from one specimen sequenced in a study of blood T cell repertoires in COVID-19. Clones were read by immunoSEQ multiplex PCR, and TCRdb kept only the in-frame ones, dropping some. This sample carries 150,000 or so clones, 80% to 85% of them seen once, and the ten largest clones take under 4.5%. The specimen was peripheral blood. These receptors were collected from a woman aged 55 to 70 with acute or convalescent COVID-19.

About this clone itself: Other DNA sequences from this sample encode an identical CDR3 as well. This rearrangement joins TRBV28 to TRBJ1-4; D uncertain. V lost 2 bases to trimming and J lost 6 bases, with 7 bases between them. Germline values: CDR1 MDHEN, CDR2 SYDVKM. CDR3 length: 13 amino acids. Written as DNA, the CDR3 is TGTGCCAGCAGTTTAGGGCTGGATGAAAAACTGTTTTTT. Amino acid sequence: CASSLGLDEKLFF.

This clone came up a few times. This CDR3 reads CASRQGAGPQHF. CDR3 bases: TGTGCCAGCCGACAGGGCGCAGGGCCCCAGCATTTT. This chain links TRBV12-3 or TRBV12-4 with TRBJ1-5, with 7 bases fitting TRBD1. The CDR3 loop spans 12 amino acids. Trimming at V came to 8 bases and at J to 9 bases, leaving 7 bases not matched to a gene.

This chain connects TRBV4-2 to TRBJ2-7; 10 nucleotides line up with TRBD2. The CDR3 consists of 15 residues. Trimming removed 1 base from V and 6 bases from J; junction bases left unmatched: 6. Per the germline V gene, CDR1 is LGHNA and CDR2 is YNFKEQ. In nucleotides, the CDR3 is TGTGCCAGCAGCCAAGTCCAGCGGGAGGGTTTCGAGCAGTACTTC. As protein: CASSQVQREGFEQYF.

The J gene is TRBJ1-4, the V gene TRBV7-9; no clear D. This CDR3 spans 14 amino acids. The germline gives CDR1 SEHNR, CDR2 FQNEAQ (reference sequence). Trimming cost V 5 bases and J 7 bases, with 14 bases left between them. In DNA, the CDR3 is TGTGCCAGCAGCCAGGTCGGGGTTGGTGAAAAACTGTTTTTT. Its translation is CASSQVGVGEKLFF.

This rearrangement joins TRBV5-1 to TRBJ2-5, with D possibly matching TRBD2 (7 bases). CDR1 and CDR2 (germline): SGHRS, YFSETQ. The CDR3 sequence is 17 residues long. The germline V and J ends were trimmed by 2 bases and 5 bases, with 22 bases remaining between them. As DNA, the CDR3 is TGCGCCAGCAGCTTCGGAGGGGGGGTTAACTCGCGGGAGACCCAGTACTTC. Its translation is CASSFGGGVNSRETQYF.

J is TRBJ2-1 and V is TRBV10-3, with TRBD2 as a possible D gene (5 bases). V lost 6 bases, J lost 1 base, and 19 bases lay in between. The CDR3 totals 17 residues. Germline lookup yields CDR1 ENHRY and CDR2 SYGVKD. This CDR3 is CAISESGGLTSYNEQFF. DNA of the CDR3: TGTGCCATCAGCGAATCAGGAGGCCTAACGTCCTACAATGAGCAGTTCTTC.

This rearrangement joins TRBV7-8 to TRBJ1-6; D call uncertain. Trimming took 1 base from V and 5 from J, leaving 12 bases between them. This CDR3 is built from 16 residues. Germline V lookup: CDR1 SGHVS, CDR2 FQNEAQ. Here the CDR3 DNA reads TGTGCCAGCAGCTTAGATAGAGGCGCAGATAATTCACCCCTCCACTTT. This translates into CASSLDRGADNSPLHF.

This chain connects TRBV7-2 to TRBJ2-1; no reliable D call. V shed 2 bases and J shed 11 bases, with 10 bases lying between them. Germline loops: CDR1 SGHTA, CDR2 FQGNSA. This CDR3 has 12 residues. CDR3 loop: CASSLNPIQQFF. DNA of the CDR3: TGTGCCAGCAGCTTAAACCCTATCCAGCAGTTCTTC.

The chain uses TRBV6-4 and TRBJ2-2, with 10 bases that match TRBD2. Germline-derived CDR1 and CDR2 are MRHNA and SNTAGT. V lost 5 bases to trimming and J lost 4 bases; unmatched junction nucleotides: 4. The CDR3 is 15 residues long. CDR3 in amino acids: CASSPLAGSTGELFF. In DNA, the CDR3 is TGTGCCAGCAGTCCACTAGCGGGGAGCACCGGGGAGCTGTTTTTT.

The V gene is TRBV11-3, the J gene TRBJ2-7, with a weak D call TRBD2 (6 bases). The V end lost 4 bases, the J end lost 7 bases, and 14 bases lay between the germline ends. Germline V lookup: CDR1 SGHNT, CDR2 YENEEA. CDR3 length: 13 amino acids. The CDR3 reads CASSSAEGREQYF. Written as DNA, the CDR3 is TGTGCCAGCAGCTCCGCCGAGGGGAGGGAGCAGTACTTC.

This sequence joins TRBV19 and TRBJ1-2; D might be TRBD1 (5 bases). In germline, CDR1 is LNHDA, CDR2 SQIVND (reference sequence). This CDR3 is 15 amino acids long. Trimming took off 2 bases at V and 8 bases at J, with 18 bases between the two ends. The CDR3 nucleotides read TGTGCCAGTAGTATACTTCAGGCAGGGCTGGAAGGCTACACCTTC. Translating gives CASSILQAGLEGYTF.

The J gene is TRBJ1-1, the V gene TRBV6-5; 7 nucleotides line up with TRBD1. Germline assignment: CDR1 MNHEY and CDR2 SVGAGI. This CDR3 spans 11 amino acids. The ends lost 6 bases at V and 8 bases at J; junction bases unmatched: 3. This CDR3 is CASSSTGEAFF. The DNA of the CDR3 is TGTGCCAGCAGCTCGACAGGGGAAGCTTTCTTT.

V usage is TRBV2 and J usage is TRBJ2-3; 9 bases align to TRBD1. The germline CDR1 and CDR2 sequences are SNHLY and FYNNEI. The ends lost 8 bases at V and 4 bases at J; junction bases unmatched: 7. The CDR3 loop spans 14 amino acids. In DNA, the CDR3 is TGTGCCAGCCGTGCGGGACAGGGTGCAGATACGCAGTATTTT. The encoded protein is CASRAGQGADTQYF.

The chain couples TRBV4-3 to TRBJ1-3; no firm D call. The CDR3 has 15 residues. Germline CDR1 reads LGHNA; CDR2 reads YSLEER. Trimming shortened V by 0 bases and J by 2 bases, and 8 bases separated the two germline ends. CDR3: CASSQDSGTGNTIYF. CDR3 DNA sequence: TGCGCCAGCAGCCAAGACTCCGGGACTGGAAACACCATATATTTT.

V gene TRBV5-1 combines with J gene TRBJ2-5; TRBD1 matches at 8 bases. V shed 0 bases and J 4 bases; nucleotides not matched to a gene: 5. Germline V gene data show CDR1 as SGHRS and CDR2 as YFSETQ. The CDR3 totals 15 residues. The CDR3 sequence is CASSLGQGALETQYF. CDR3 coding DNA: TGCGCCAGCAGCTTGGGGCAGGGGGCTTTAGAGACCCAGTACTTC.

The chain carries TRBV6-5 and TRBJ1-4, with D perhaps TRBD1 (6 bases). From germline, CDR1 is MNHEY and CDR2 SVGAGI. The V end was cut by 0 bases, the J end by 5 bases, with 13 bases between. The CDR3 extends over 16 amino acids. CDR3 amino acids: CASSYSRGTRNEKLFF. The CDR3 DNA reads TGTGCCAGCAGTTACTCGAGGGGGACGAGGAATGAAAAACTGTTTTTT.

This clone was detected only once. Mismatch with germline at one junction end may stem from a read error. The chain combines TRBV7-9 with TRBJ1-4; D gene unclear. CDR3 length equals 13 residues. CDR1 is SEHNR and CDR2 is FQNEAQ in the germline V gene (reference sequence). This CDR3 is CASSNPGLVSPSF. CDR3 DNA: TGTGCCAGCAGTAACCCTGGCTTAGTCTCCCCTAGCTTT.